This TCR beta chain was sequenced for a study of blood T cell repertoires in COVID-19. Study summary: Specimens from acute and convalescent COVID-19 originated in the United States, Italy and Spain. PBMCs, B-cell-depleted T cells, or T cells provided the cDNA or gDNA that made up the material.

From germline, CDR1 is SGHTA and CDR2 FQGTGA. Trimming stripped 4 bases from V and 3 bases from J, with 14 bases between. This CDR3 has 15 residues. The assay was immunoSEQ multiplex PCR, and TCRdb's table has in-frame clones only and misses some. The data show fewer than 350,000 clones, with 91% seen just once and approximately 2.9% held by the top ten. Before they entered the study, exposed participants had met a COVID-19 case within 2 weeks. V usage is TRBV7-3 and J usage is TRBJ2-3; possibly TRBD1 for D (6 bases). This receptor was identified in a middle-aged man who had been exposed to COVID-19. Input material: PBMCs or T cells enriched from blood (not recorded which). CDR3 nucleotide sequence: TGTGCCAGCAGCTCGACAGGTATATCGACAGATACGCAGTATTTT. Translation gives CASSSTGISTDTQYF.